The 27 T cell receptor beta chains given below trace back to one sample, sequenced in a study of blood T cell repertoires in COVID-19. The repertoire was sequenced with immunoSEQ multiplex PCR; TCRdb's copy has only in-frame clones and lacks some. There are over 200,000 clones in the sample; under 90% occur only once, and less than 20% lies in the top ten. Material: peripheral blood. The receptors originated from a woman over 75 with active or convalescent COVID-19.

The CDR3 DNA sequence: TGTGCCAGCAGTTACCAGACAGGGTCAGGCCACGAGCAGTACTTC. The encoded protein is CASSYQTGSGHEQYF. The genes are TRBV6-6 and TRBJ2-7; 7 nucleotides line up with TRBD1. In germline, CDR1 is MNHNY, CDR2 SVGAGI (reference sequence). The CDR3 is 15 residues long. Trimming at V came to 2 bases and at J to 5 bases, leaving 9 bases not matched to a gene.

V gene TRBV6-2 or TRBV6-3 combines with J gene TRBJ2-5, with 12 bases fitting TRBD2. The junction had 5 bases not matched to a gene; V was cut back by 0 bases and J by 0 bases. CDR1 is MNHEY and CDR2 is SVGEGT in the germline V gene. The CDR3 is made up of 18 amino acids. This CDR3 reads CASSYSSRLAGDQETQYF. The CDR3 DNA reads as TGTGCCAGCAGTTACTCTTCCCGACTAGCGGGGGACCAAGAGACCCAGTACTTC.

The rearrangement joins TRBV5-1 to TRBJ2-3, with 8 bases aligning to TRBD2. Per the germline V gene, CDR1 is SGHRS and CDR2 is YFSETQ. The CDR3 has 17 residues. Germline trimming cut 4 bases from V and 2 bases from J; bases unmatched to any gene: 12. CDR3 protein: CASSPTGGGPFTDTQYF. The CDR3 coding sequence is TGCGCCAGCAGCCCCACGGGCGGGGGGCCTTTCACAGATACGCAGTATTTT.

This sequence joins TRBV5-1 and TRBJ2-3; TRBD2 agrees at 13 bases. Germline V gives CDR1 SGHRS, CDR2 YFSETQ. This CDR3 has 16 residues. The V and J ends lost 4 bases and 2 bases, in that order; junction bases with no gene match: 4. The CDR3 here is CASSRGLAGPTDTQYF. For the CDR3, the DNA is TGCGCCAGCAGCCGGGGACTAGCGGGGCCCACAGATACGCAGTATTTT.

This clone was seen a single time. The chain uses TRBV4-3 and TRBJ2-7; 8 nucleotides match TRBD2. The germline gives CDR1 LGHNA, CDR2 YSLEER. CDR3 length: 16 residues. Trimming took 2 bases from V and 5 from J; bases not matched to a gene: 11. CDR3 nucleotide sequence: TGCGCCAGCAGCCAAACTCGACAGCGGGAGTTTGACGAGCAGTACTTC. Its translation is CASSQTRQREFDEQYF.

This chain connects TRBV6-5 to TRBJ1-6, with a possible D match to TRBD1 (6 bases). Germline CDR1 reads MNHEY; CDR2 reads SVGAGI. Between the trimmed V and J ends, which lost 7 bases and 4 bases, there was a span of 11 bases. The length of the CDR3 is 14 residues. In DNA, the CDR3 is TGTGCCAGCACTGGACAGAAGTATAATTCACCCCTCCACTTT. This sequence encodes CASTGQKYNSPLHF.

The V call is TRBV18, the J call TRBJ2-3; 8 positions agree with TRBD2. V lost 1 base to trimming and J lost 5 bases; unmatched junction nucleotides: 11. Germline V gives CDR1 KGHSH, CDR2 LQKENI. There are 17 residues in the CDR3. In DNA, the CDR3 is TGTGCCAGCTCACCACTCCCCCGAGCGGGAGTAGGAGATACGCAGTATTTT. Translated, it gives CASSPLPRAGVGDTQYF.

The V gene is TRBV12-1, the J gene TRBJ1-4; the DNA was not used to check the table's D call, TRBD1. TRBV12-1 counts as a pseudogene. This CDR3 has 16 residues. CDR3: CASSVGQGRTNEKLFF. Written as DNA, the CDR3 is TGTGCCAGCAGCGTCGGACAGGGAAGGACTAATGAAAAACTGTTTTTT.

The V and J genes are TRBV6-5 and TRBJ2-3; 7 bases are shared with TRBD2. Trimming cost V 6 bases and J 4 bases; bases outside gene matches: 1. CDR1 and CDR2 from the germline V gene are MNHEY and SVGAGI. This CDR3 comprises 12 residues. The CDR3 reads CASRGRADTQYF. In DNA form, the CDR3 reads TGTGCCAGCAGGGGGAGGGCAGATACGCAGTATTTT.

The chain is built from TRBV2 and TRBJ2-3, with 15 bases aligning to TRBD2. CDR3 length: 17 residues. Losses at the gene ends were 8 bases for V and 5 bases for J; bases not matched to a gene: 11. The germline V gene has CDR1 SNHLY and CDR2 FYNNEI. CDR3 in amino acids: CASPYWTSGGAGDTQYF. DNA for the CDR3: TGTGCCAGCCCCTACTGGACTAGCGGGGGGGCCGGAGATACGCAGTATTTT.

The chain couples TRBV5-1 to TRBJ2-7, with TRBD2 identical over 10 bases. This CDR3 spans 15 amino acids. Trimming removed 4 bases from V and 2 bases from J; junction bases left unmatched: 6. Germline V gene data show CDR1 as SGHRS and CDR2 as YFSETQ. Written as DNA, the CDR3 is TGCGCCAGCAGCCTCGGGACTAGCGAGGCCTACGAGCAGTACTTC. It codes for CASSLGTSEAYEQYF.

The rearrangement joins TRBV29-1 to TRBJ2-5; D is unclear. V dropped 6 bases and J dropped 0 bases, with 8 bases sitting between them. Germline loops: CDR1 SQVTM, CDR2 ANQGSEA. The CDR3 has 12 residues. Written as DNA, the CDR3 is TGCAGCGTCTACCGGGACCAAGAGACCCAGTACTTC. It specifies CSVYRDQETQYF.

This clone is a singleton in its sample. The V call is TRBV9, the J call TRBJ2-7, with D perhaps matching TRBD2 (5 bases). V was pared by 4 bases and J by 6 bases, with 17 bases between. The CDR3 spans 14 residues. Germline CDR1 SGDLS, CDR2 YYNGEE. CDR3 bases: TGTGCCAGCAGCCCCCCGGCGGGTGTCGGCGAGCAGTACTTC. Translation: CASSPPAGVGEQYF.

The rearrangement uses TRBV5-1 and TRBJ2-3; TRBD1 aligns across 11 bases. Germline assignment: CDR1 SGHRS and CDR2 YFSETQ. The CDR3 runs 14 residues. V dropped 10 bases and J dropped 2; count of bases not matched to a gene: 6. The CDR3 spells CAARTGGPTDTQYF. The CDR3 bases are TGCGCCGCCCGGACAGGGGGCCCCACAGATACGCAGTATTTT.

The CDR3 nucleotides read TGTGCCAGCAGCCTGGGGCGCAACGGTGGCTACACCTTC. Protein product: CASSLGRNGGYTF. J is TRBJ1-2 and V is TRBV12-3 or TRBV12-4; perhaps TRBD1 as D (5 bases). This CDR3 is 13 amino acids long. The germline V and J ends were trimmed by 6 bases and 7 bases, with 15 bases remaining between them.

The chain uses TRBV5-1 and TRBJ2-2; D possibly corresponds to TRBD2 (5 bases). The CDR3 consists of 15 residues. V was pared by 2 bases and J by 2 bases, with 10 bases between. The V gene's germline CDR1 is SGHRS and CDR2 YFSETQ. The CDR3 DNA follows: TGCGCCAGCAGCTTCGGCCCGGGAAACACCGGGGAGCTGTTTTTT. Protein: CASSFGPGNTGELFF.

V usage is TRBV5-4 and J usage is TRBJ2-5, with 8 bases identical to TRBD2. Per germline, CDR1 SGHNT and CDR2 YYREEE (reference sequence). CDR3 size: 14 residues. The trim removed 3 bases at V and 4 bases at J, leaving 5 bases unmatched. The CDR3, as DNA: TGTGCCAGCAGCTCGACTAGCGAAGCAGAGACCCAGTACTTC. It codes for CASSSTSEAETQYF.

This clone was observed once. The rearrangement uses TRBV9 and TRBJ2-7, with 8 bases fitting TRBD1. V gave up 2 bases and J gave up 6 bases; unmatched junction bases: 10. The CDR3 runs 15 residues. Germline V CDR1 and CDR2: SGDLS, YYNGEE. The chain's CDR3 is CASSVTPGQGLEQYF. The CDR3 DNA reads TGTGCCAGCAGCGTTACACCCGGACAGGGACTCGAGCAGTACTTC.

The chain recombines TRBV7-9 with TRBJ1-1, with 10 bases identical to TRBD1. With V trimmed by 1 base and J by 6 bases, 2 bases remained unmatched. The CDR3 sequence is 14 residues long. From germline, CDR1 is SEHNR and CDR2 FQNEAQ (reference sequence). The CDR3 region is CASSLGDRGPEAFF. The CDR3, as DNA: TGTGCCAGCAGCTTAGGGGACAGGGGCCCTGAAGCTTTCTTT.

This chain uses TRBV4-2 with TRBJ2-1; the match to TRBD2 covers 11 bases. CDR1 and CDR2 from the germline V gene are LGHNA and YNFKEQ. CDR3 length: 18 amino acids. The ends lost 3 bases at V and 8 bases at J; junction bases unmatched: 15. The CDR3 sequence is CASSHTIAGGTLFDEQFF. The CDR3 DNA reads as TGTGCCAGCAGCCATACTATAGCGGGGGGGACCTTGTTTGATGAGCAGTTCTTC.

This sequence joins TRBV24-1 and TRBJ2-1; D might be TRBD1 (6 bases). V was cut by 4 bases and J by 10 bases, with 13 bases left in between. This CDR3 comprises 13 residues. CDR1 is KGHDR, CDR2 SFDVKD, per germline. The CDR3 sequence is CATSDIQGGEQFF. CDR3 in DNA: TGTGCCACCAGTGACATACAGGGTGGCGAGCAGTTCTTC.

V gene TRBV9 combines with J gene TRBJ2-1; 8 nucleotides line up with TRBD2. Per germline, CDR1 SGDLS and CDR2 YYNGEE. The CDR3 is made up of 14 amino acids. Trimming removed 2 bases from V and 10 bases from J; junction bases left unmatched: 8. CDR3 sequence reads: CASSVGSGVWEQFF. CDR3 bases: TGTGCCAGCAGCGTCGGTAGCGGGGTTTGGGAGCAGTTCTTC.

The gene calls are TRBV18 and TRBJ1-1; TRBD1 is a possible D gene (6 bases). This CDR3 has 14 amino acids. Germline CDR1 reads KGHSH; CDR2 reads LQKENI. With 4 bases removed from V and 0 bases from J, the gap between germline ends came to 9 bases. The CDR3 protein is CASSRGPVNTEAFF. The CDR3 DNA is TGTGCCAGCTCACGGGGGCCGGTGAACACTGAAGCTTTCTTT.

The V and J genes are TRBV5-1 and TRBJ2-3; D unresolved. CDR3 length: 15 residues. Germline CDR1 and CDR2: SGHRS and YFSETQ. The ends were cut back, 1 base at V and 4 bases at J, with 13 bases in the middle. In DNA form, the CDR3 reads TGCGCCAGCAGCTTGAACCTATTTATAGCAGATACGCAGTATTTT. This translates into CASSLNLFIADTQYF.

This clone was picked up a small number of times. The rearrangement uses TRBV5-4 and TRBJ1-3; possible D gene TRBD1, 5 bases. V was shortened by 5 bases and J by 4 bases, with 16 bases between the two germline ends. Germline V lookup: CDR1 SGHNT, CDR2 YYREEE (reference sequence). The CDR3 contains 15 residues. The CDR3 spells CASRNGASSGNTIYF. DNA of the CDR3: TGTGCCAGCAGAAATGGGGCGTCATCCGGAAACACCATATATTTT.

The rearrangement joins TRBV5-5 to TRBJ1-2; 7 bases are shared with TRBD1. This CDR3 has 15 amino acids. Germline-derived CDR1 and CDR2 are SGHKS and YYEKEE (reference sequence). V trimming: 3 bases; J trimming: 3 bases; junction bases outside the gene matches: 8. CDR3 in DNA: TGTGCCAGCAGCTCCGCTACAGGGGCCCACTATGGCTACACCTTC. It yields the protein CASSSATGAHYGYTF.

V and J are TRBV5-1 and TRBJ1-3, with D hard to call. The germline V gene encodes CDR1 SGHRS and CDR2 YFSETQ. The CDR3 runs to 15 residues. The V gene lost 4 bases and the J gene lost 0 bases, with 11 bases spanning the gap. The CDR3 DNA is TGCGCCAGCAGCCAAGACGGAGGCTCTGGAAACACCATATATTTT. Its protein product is CASSQDGGSGNTIYF.